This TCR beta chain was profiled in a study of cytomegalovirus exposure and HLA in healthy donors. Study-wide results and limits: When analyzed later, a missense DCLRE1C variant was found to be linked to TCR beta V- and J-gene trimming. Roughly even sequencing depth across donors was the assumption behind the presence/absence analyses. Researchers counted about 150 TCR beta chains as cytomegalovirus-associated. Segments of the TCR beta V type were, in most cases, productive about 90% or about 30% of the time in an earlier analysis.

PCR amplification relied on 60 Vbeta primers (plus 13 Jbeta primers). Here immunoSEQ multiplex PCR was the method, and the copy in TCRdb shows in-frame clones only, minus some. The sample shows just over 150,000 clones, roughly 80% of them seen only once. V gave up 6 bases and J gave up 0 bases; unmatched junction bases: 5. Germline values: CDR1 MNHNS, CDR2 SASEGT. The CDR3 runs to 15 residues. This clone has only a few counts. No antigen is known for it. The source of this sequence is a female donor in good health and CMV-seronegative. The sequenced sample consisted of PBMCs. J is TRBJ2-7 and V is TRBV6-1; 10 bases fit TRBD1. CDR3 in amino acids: CASREDRGASYEQYF. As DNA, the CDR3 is TGTGCCAGCAGGGAGGACAGGGGGGCCTCCTACGAGCAGTACTTC.